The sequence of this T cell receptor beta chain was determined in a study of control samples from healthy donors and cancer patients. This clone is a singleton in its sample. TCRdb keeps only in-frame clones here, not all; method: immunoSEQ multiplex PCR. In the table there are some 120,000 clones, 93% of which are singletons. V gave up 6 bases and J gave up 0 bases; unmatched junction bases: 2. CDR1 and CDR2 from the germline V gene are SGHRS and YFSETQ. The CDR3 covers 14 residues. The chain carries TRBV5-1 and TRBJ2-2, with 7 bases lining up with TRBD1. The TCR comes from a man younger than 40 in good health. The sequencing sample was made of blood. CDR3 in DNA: TGCGCCAGCATGGGGACAGCGAACACCGGGGAGCTGTTTTTT. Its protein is CASMGTANTGELFF.